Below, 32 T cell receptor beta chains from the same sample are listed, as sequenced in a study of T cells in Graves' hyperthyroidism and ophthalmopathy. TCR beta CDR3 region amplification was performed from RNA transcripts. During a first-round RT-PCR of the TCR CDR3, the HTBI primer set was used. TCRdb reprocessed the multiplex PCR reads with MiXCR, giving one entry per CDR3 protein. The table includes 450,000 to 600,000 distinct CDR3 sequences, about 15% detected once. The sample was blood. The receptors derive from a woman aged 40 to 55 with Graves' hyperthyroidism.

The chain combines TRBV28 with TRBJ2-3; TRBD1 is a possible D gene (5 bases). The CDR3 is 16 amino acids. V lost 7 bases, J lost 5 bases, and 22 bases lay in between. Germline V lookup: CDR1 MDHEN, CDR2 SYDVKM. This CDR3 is CASTPTVMFVGDTQYF. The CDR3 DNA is TGTGCCAGCACCCCGACAGTCATGTTCGTTGGAGATACGCAGTATTTT.

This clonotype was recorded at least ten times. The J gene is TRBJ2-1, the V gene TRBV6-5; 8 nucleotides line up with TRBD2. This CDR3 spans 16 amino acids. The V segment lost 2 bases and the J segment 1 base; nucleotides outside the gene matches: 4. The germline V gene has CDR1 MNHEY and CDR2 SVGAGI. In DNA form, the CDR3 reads TGTGCCAGCAGTTACGTGGCTAGCGGGTCCTACAATGAGCAGTTCTTC. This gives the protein CASSYVASGSYNEQFF.

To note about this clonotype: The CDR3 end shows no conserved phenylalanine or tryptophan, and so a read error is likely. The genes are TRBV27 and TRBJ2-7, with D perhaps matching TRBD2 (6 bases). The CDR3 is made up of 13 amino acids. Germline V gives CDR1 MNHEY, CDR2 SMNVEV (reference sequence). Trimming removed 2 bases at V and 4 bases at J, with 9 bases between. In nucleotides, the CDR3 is TGTGCCAGCAGTTTAGGACGGGGGTACGAGCAGTACCTC. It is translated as CASSLGRGYEQYL.

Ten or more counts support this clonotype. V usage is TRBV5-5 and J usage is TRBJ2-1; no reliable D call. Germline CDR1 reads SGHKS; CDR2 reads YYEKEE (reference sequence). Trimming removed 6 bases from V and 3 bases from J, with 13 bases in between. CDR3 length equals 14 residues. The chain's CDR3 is CASMSAPLYNEQFF. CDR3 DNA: TGTGCCAGCATGTCAGCTCCCCTCTACAATGAGCAGTTCTTC.

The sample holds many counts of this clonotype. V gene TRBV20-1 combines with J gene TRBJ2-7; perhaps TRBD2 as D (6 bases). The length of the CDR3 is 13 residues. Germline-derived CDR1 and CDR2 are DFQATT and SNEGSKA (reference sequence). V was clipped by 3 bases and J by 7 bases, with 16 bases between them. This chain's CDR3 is CSASVAGMGEQYF. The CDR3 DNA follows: TGCAGTGCTAGTGTTGCGGGAATGGGTGAGCAGTACTTC.

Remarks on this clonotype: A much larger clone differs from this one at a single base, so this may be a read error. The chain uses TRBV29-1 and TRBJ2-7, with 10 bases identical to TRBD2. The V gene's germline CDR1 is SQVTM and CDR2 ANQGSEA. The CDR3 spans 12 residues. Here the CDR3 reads CGVEGPSGRQYF. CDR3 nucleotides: TGCGGCGTTGAAGGGCCTAGCGGGAGGCAGTACTTC.

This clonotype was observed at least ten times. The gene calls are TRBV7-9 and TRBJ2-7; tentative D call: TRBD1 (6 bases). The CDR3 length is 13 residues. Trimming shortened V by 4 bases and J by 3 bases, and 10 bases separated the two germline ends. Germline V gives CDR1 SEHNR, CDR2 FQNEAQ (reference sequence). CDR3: CASSYRQDYEQYF. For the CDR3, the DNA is TGTGCCAGCAGCTATAGACAGGACTACGAGCAGTACTTC.

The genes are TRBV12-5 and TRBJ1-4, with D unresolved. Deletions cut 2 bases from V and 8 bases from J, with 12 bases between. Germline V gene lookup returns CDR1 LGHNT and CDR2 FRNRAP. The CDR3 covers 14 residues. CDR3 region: CASGLYLHPEKLFF. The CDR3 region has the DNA TGTGCTAGTGGTTTGTACTTACATCCAGAAAAACTGTTTTTT.

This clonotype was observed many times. In nucleotides, the CDR3 is TGTGCCTGGAGTGACCCCAGTTCAAAAAACATTCAGTACTTC. It specifies CAWSDPSSKNIQYF. This chain connects TRBV30 to TRBJ2-4; D gene unclear. Per the germline V gene, CDR1 is GTSNPN and CDR2 is SVGIG (reference sequence). The V end lost 1 base, the J end lost 4 bases, and 11 bases lay between the germline ends. This CDR3 has 14 amino acids. Filled out from reference TRBV30 and TRBJ2-4, the complete variable domain reads SQTIHQWPATLVQPVGSPLSLECTVEGTSNPNLYWYRQAAGRGLQLLFYSVGIGQISSEVPQNLSASRPQDRQFILSSKKLLLSDSGFYLCAWSDPSSKNIQYFGAGTRLSVL.

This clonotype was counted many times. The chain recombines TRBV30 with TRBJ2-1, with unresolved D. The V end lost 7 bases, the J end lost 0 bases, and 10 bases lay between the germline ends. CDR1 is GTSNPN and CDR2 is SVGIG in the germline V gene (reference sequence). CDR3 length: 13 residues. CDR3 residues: CAYGRNSYNEQFF. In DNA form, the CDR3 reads TGTGCCTACGGACGTAACTCCTACAATGAGCAGTTCTTC.

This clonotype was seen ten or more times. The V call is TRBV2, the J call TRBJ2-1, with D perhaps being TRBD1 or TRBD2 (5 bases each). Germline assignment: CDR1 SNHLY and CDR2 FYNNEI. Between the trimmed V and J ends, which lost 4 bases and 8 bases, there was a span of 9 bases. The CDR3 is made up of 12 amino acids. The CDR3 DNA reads TGTGCCAGCAGTGGGGGGTTGGATGAGCAGTTCTTC. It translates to CASSGGLDEQFF.

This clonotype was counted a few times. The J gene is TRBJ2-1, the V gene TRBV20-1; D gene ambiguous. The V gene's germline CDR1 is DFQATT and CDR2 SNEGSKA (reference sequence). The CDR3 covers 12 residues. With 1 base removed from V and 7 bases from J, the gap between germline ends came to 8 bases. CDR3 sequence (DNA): TGCAGTGCTAGAGGAGTGGGAAATGAGCAGTTCTTC. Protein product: CSARGVGNEQFF.

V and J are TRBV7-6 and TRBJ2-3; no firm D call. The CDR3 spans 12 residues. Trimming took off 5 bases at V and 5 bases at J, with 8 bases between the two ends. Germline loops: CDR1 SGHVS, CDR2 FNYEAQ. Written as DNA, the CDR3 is TGTGCCAGCAGCCGCGAGCGAGATACGCAGTATTTT. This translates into CASSRERDTQYF.

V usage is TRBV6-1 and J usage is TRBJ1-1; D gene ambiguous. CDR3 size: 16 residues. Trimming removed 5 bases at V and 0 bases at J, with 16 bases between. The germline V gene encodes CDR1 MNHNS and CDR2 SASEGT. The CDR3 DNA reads TGTGCCAGCAGTCCCGATCCTACAGCGATGAACACTGAAGCTTTCTTT. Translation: CASSPDPTAMNTEAFF.

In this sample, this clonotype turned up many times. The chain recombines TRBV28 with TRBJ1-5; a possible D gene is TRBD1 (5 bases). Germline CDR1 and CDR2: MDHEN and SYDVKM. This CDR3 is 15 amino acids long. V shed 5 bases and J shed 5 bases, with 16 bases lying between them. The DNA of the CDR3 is TGTGCCAGCAGTCCAACCCTGAAGGGGTATCAGCCCCAGCATTTT. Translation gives CASSPTLKGYQPQHF.

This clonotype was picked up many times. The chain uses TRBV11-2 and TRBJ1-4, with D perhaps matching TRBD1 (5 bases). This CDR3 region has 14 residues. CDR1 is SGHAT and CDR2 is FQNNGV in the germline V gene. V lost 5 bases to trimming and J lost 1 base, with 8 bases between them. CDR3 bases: TGTGCCAGCAGCCCAGACAGAACTAATGAAAAACTGTTTTTT. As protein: CASSPDRTNEKLFF.

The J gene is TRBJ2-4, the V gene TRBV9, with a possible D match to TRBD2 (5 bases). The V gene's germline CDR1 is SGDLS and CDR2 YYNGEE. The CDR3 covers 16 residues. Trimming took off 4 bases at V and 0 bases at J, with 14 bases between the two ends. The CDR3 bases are TGTGCCAGCAGCACCAAACTAGTTATAGCCAAAAACATTCAGTACTTC. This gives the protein CASSTKLVIAKNIQYF.

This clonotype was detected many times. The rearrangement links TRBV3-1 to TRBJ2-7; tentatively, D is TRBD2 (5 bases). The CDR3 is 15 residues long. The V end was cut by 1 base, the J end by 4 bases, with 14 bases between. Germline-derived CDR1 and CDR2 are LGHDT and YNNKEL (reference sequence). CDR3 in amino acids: CASSQASSGGYEQYF. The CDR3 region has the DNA TGTGCCAGCAGCCAAGCATCAAGCGGAGGATACGAGCAGTACTTC.

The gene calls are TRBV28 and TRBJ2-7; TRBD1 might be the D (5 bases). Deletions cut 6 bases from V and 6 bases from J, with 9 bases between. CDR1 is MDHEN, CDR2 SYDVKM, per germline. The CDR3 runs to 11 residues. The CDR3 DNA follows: TGTGCCAGCAGCTCAGGGTTCGAGCAGTACTTC. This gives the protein CASSSGFEQYF.

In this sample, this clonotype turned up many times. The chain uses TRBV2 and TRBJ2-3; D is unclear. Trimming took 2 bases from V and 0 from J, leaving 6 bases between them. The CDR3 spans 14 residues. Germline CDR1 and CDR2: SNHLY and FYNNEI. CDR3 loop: CASSESESTDTQYF. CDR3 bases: TGTGCCAGCAGTGAATCGGAAAGCACAGATACGCAGTATTTT.

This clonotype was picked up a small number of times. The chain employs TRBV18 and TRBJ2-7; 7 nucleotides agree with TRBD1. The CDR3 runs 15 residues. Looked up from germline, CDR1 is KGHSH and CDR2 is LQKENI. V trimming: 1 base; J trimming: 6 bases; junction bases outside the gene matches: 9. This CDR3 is CASSPLGRGTGEQYF. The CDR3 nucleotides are TGTGCCAGCTCACCACTGGGCAGGGGGACGGGCGAGCAGTACTTC.

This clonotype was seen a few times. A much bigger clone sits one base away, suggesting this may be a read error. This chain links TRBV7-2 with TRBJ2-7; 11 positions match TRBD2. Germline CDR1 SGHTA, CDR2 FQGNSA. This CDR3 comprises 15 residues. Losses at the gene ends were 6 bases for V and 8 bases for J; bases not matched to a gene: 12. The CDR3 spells CASRLGTSGHSKQYF. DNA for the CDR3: TGTGCCAGCAGGTTGGGGACTAGCGGTCACTCCAAGCAGTACTTC. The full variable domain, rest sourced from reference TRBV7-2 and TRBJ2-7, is GAGVSQSPSNKVTEKGKDVELRCDPISGHTALYWYRQSLGQGLEFLIYFQGNSAPDKSGLPSDRFSAERTGGSVSTLTIQRTQQEDSAVYLCASRLGTSGHSKQYFGPGTRLTVT.

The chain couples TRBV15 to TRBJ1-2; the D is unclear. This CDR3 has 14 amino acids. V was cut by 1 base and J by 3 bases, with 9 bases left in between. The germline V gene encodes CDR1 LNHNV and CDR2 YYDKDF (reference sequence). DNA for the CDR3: TGTGCCACCAGCAGAGGACGGGCCGACTATGGCTACACCTTC. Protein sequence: CATSRGRADYGYTF.

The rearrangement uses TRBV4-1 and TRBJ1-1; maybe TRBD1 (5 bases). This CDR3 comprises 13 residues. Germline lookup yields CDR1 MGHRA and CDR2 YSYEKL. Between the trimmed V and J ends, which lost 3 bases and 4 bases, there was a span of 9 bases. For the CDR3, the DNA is TGCGCCAGCAGCCAGACAGCTTCCACTGAAGCTTTCTTT. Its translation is CASSQTASTEAFF.

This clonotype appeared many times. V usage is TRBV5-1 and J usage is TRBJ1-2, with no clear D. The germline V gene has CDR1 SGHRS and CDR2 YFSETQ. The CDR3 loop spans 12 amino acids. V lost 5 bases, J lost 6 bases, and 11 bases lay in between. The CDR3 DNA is TGCGCCAGCAGAGAGATTTCGGATGGCTACACCTTC. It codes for CASREISDGYTF.

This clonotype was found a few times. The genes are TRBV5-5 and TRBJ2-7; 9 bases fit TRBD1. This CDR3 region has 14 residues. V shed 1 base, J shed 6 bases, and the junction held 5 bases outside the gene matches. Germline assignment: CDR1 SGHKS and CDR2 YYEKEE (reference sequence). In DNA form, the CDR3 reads TGTGCCAGCAGCTTGTGGGGACAGGGAGGCGAGCAGTACTTC. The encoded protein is CASSLWGQGGEQYF.

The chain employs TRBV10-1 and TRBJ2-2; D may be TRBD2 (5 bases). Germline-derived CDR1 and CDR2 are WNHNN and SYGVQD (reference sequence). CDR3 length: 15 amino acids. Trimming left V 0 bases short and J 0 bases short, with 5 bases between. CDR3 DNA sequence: TGCGCCAGCAGTGAGTCCGGGGCGAACACCGGGGAGCTGTTTTTT. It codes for CASSESGANTGELFF.

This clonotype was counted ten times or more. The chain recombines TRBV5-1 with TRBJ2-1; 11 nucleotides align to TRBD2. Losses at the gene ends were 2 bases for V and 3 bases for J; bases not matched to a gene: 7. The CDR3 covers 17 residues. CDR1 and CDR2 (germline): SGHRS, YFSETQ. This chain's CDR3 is CASSLAMTSGNYNEQFF. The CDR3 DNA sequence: TGCGCCAGCAGCTTAGCGATGACTAGCGGGAACTACAATGAGCAGTTCTTC.

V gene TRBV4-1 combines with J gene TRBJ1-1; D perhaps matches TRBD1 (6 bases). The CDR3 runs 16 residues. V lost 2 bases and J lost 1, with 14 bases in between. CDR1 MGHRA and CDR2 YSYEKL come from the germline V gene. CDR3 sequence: CASSQPTSTGNTEAFF. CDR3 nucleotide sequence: TGCGCCAGCAGCCAACCAACTTCGACAGGGAACACTGAAGCTTTCTTT.

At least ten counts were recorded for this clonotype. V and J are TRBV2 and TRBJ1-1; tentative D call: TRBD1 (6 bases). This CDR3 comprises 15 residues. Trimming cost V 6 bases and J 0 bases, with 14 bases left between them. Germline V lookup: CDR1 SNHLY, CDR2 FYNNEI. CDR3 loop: CASSDRGGLNTEAFF. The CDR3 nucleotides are TGTGCCAGCAGCGACCGTGGGGGCTTGAACACTGAAGCTTTCTTT.

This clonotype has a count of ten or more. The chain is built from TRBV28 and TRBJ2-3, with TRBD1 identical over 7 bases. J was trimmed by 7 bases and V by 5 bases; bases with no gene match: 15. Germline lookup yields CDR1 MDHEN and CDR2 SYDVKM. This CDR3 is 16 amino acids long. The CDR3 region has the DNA TGTGCCAGCAGTACCCTCCACAGGGGTGTCCCCTATACGCAGTATTTT. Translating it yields CASSTLHRGVPYTQYF.

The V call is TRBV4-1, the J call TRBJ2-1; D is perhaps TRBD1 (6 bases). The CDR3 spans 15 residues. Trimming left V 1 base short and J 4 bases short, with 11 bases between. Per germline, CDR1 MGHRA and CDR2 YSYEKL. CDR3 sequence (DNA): TGCGCCAGCAGCCAAGGTACGGGACATTACAATGAGCAGTTCTTC. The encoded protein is CASSQGTGHYNEQFF.